Shown below are 20 T cell receptor beta chains from a single sample sequenced in a study of patients and donors after allogeneic stem cell transplantation. One entry per CDR3 protein, called by TCRdb with MiXCR from the RT-PCR reads. This table holds 390,000 or so distinct CDR3 sequences, around 16% found once. The sample consisted of blood, either unsorted or a sorted T cell fraction (not recorded which). The receptors originated from a human donor who was either an allogeneic HSCT recipient or a stem cell or donor lymphocyte infusion donor (not recorded which). It is not recorded whose cells these are; they may come from a transplant donor.

This clonotype was seen a few times. The chain is built from TRBV6-2 or TRBV6-3 and TRBJ2-7; D remains unclear. Trimming removed 2 bases at V and 5 bases at J, with 16 bases between. This CDR3 is 15 amino acids long. The germline gives CDR1 MNHEY, CDR2 SVGEGT. The CDR3 DNA follows: TGTGCCAGCAGTTACGCGGTGTTTGGTACTGACGAGCAGTACTTC. Encoded protein: CASSYAVFGTDEQYF.

The chain recombines TRBV9 with TRBJ2-5, with no clear D. Per the germline V gene, CDR1 is SGDLS and CDR2 is YYNGEE. The CDR3 has 13 residues. V lost 0 bases and J 5 bases, leaving 8 bases between the germline ends. CDR3 sequence reads: CASSVATRETQYF. CDR3 DNA: TGTGCCAGCAGCGTAGCGACCCGGGAGACCCAGTACTTC.

The CDR3 bases are TGTGCCAGCAATTATCGGGGCAGGACGGGTGCGTACGAGCAGTACTTC. Translating it yields CASNYRGRTGAYEQYF. V and J are TRBV6-2 or TRBV6-3 and TRBJ2-7; D assignment may be TRBD1 or TRBD2 (5 bases each). V was trimmed by 7 bases and J by 4 bases, leaving 23 bases between them. Germline lookup yields CDR1 MNHEY and CDR2 SVGEGT. CDR3 length: 16 residues.

This rearrangement joins TRBV6-2 or TRBV6-3 to TRBJ2-3; maybe TRBD2 (6 bases). CDR1 is MNHEY, CDR2 SVGEGT, per germline. V lost 0 bases, J lost 3 bases, and 13 bases lay in between. CDR3 length equals 16 residues. This chain's CDR3 is CASSYSDRGATDTQYF. DNA for the CDR3: TGTGCCAGCAGTTACTCGGACCGCGGGGCGACAGATACGCAGTATTTT.

The CDR3 region has the DNA TGCAGCGTTCCAGATGGGGTCGGCTACACCTTC. Translating gives CSVPDGVGYTF. V usage is TRBV29-1 and J usage is TRBJ1-2; no firm D call. Looked up from germline, CDR1 is SQVTM and CDR2 is ANQGSEA. V shed 5 bases and J shed 8 bases, with 12 bases lying between them. The CDR3 extends over 11 amino acids.

In this sample, this clonotype turned up a few times. V gene TRBV30 combines with J gene TRBJ1-4; D call uncertain. CDR1 and CDR2 from the germline V gene are GTSNPN and SVGIG (reference sequence). This CDR3 region has 10 residues. The DNA of the CDR3 is TGTGCGTCGGGGAGAGAAAAACTGTTTTTT. Residues: CASGREKLFF.

This clonotype was recorded a few times. The chain couples TRBV20-1 to TRBJ2-7; D is undetermined. The CDR3 spans 14 residues. The V end lost 3 bases, the J end lost 6 bases, and 18 bases lay between the germline ends. Germline loops: CDR1 DFQATT, CDR2 SNEGSKA (reference sequence). The CDR3: CSARPTVLRPEQYF. CDR3 nucleotide sequence: TGCAGTGCTAGGCCAACAGTTCTGAGGCCCGAGCAGTACTTC.

The V gene is TRBV20-1, the J gene TRBJ2-7, with D perhaps TRBD1 or TRBD2 (5 bases each). V gave up 3 bases and J gave up 4 bases, with 13 bases separating them. This CDR3 comprises 13 residues. Germline lookup yields CDR1 DFQATT and CDR2 SNEGSKA (reference sequence). This chain's CDR3 is CSASYGTGYEQYF. The CDR3 bases are TGCAGTGCTAGCTATGGGACGGGGTACGAGCAGTACTTC.

This clonotype was counted between two and nine times. The V gene is TRBV7-9, the J gene TRBJ2-1; 8 bases match TRBD2. The CDR3 loop spans 17 amino acids. V lost 5 bases to trimming and J lost 6 bases; unmatched junction nucleotides: 15. CDR1 and CDR2 (germline): SEHNR, FQNEAQ (reference sequence). The CDR3 spells CASSASKASGWGNEQFF. CDR3 nucleotide sequence: TGTGCCAGCAGCGCAAGCAAAGCTAGCGGGTGGGGCAATGAGCAGTTCTTC.

This clonotype was detected many times. This chain connects TRBV11-2 to TRBJ1-1, with D perhaps TRBD1 (5 bases). Germline-derived CDR1 and CDR2 are SGHAT and FQNNGV. V was trimmed by 5 bases and J by 4 bases, leaving 20 bases between them. This CDR3 has 16 amino acids. The CDR3 sequence: CASSHRTLGATTEAFF. DNA of the CDR3: TGTGCCAGCAGCCACCGCACACTCGGGGCCACCACTGAAGCTTTCTTT.

This sequence joins TRBV5-1 and TRBJ1-1; tentative D call: TRBD1 (6 bases). This CDR3 has 15 residues. Germline CDR1 and CDR2: SGHRS and YFSETQ. V lost 2 bases, J lost 0 bases, and 11 bases lay in between. CDR3 in amino acids: CASSLGQLMNTEAFF. The CDR3 DNA sequence: TGCGCCAGCAGCTTAGGACAGCTCATGAACACTGAAGCTTTCTTT.

J is TRBJ1-5 and V is TRBV12-3 or TRBV12-4; D is undetermined. V lost 2 bases to trimming and J lost 4 bases, with 9 bases between them. The CDR3 is 14 amino acids. The CDR3 bases are TGTGCCAGCAGTTTAAATAGAGGGAATCAGCCCCAGCATTTT. Its protein is CASSLNRGNQPQHF.

This clonotype was observed a few times. The chain has TRBV25-1 and TRBJ2-1; D is possibly TRBD1 (6 bases). The CDR3 covers 16 residues. V lost 6 bases, J lost 0 bases, and 15 bases lay in between. CDR1 is MGHDK and CDR2 is SYGVNS in the germline V gene. CDR3 DNA: TGTGCCAGCAGGGGTATGGGGGCCAGCTCCTACAATGAGCAGTTCTTC. Residues: CASRGMGASSYNEQFF.

This clonotype was picked up a small number of times. The chain uses TRBV7-9 and TRBJ1-4, with D perhaps TRBD1 (5 bases). Per the germline V gene, CDR1 is SEHNR and CDR2 is FQNEAQ (reference sequence). The CDR3 runs 14 residues. The V gene lost 1 base and the J gene lost 12 bases, with 15 bases spanning the gap. The DNA of the CDR3 is TGTGCCAGCAGCTTAGAGGAGGGGATGGGAGAACTGTTTTTT. Encoded protein: CASSLEEGMGELFF.

V gene TRBV5-1 combines with J gene TRBJ2-7; possible D gene TRBD1, 6 bases. The CDR3 length is 15 residues. Between the trimmed V and J ends, which lost 2 bases and 0 bases, there was a span of 12 bases. Per the germline V gene, CDR1 is SGHRS and CDR2 is YFSETQ. CDR3 sequence (DNA): TGCGCCAGCAGCTTAAACAGGGATAGCTCCTACGAGCAGTACTTC. This sequence encodes CASSLNRDSSYEQYF.

This clonotype came up a few times. This chain connects TRBV7-7 to TRBJ2-5, with TRBD1 as a possible D gene (5 bases). This CDR3 has 14 residues. Trimming pared 2 bases from V and 2 bases from J, leaving 9 bases between. Germline V gives CDR1 SSHAT, CDR2 FNYEAQ (reference sequence). As DNA, the CDR3 is TGTGCCAGCAGCTTATCACAGGCGCAAGAGACCCAGTACTTC. It is translated as CASSLSQAQETQYF.

This clonotype was found a few times. This chain uses TRBV18 with TRBJ1-4; no reliable D call. V shed 2 bases and J shed 2 bases, with 0 bases lying between them. CDR1 is KGHSH and CDR2 is LQKENI in the germline V gene. This CDR3 has 12 residues. DNA of the CDR3: TGTGCCAGCTCACCAACTAATGAAAAACTGTTTTTT. Its translation: CASSPTNEKLFF.

This clonotype has a count of ten or more. J is TRBJ2-7 and V is TRBV27, with 10 bases that match TRBD2. This CDR3 contains 16 residues. The germline gives CDR1 MNHEY, CDR2 SMNVEV (reference sequence). The V and J ends lost 3 bases and 4 bases, in that order; junction bases with no gene match: 9. The CDR3 DNA reads TGTGCCAGCAGTTTGGCGACTAGCGGGTGGGGATACGAGCAGTACTTC. Its translation is CASSLATSGWGYEQYF.

The chain combines TRBV14 with TRBJ2-3; D tentatively fits TRBD1 or TRBD2 (5 bases each). In germline, CDR1 is SGHDN, CDR2 FVKESK. The length of the CDR3 is 14 residues. The V gene lost 1 base and the J gene lost 0 bases, with 5 bases spanning the gap. Here the CDR3 DNA reads TGTGCCAGCAGCCAAGGGGGGAGCACAGATACGCAGTATTTT. Its translation: CASSQGGSTDTQYF.

This clonotype was counted a few times. V and J are TRBV12-3 or TRBV12-4 and TRBJ1-3; possible D gene TRBD1, 6 bases. The CDR3 has 14 amino acids. V was shortened by 6 bases and J by 4 bases, with 13 bases between the two germline ends. CDR3 sequence: CASSPAGGGNTIYF. CDR3 in DNA: TGTGCCAGCAGCCCCGCGGGGGGCGGAAACACCATATATTTT.